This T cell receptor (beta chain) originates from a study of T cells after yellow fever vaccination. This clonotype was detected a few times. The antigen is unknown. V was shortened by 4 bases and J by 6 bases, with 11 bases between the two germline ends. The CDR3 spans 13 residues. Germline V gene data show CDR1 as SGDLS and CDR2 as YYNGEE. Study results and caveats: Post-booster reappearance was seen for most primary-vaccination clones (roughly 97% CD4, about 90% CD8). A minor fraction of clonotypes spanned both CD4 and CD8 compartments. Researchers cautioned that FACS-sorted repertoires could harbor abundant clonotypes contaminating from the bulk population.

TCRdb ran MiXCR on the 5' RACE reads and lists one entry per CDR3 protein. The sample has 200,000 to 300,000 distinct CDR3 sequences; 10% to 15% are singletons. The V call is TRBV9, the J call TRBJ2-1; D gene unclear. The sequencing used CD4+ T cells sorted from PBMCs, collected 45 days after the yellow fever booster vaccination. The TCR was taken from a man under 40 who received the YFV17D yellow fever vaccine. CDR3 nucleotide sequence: TGTGCCAGCAGCACGAGCCTCGGCAATGAGCAGTTCTTC. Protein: CASSTSLGNEQFF.